The 26 T cell receptor beta chains given below trace back to one sample, sequenced in a study of T cells in Graves' hyperthyroidism and ophthalmopathy. RNA transcripts were the template for amplifying TCR beta CDR3 regions. The HTBI primer set was used in a first-round RT-PCR of the TCR CDR3. One entry per CDR3 protein, called by TCRdb with MiXCR from the multiplex PCR reads. The repertoire holds approximately 600,000 distinct CDR3 sequences, with around 21% as singletons. Sequencing used blood. These receptors were taken from a young man with Graves' ophthalmopathy.

This chain connects TRBV28 to TRBJ2-1; D may correspond to TRBD1 or TRBD2 (6 bases each). Germline V lookup: CDR1 MDHEN, CDR2 SYDVKM. The V end lost 3 bases, the J end lost 10 bases, and 13 bases lay between the germline ends. There are 13 residues in the CDR3. The CDR3 protein is CASSFLGGEEQFF. For the CDR3, the DNA is TGTGCCAGCAGTTTTCTGGGGGGCGAAGAGCAGTTCTTC.

This clonotype was detected only a few times. Germline is not matched at one junction end, which may reflect a read error. The gene calls are TRBV18 and TRBJ2-3, with D hard to call. The germline V gene encodes CDR1 KGHSH and CDR2 LQKENI. The CDR3 loop spans 14 amino acids. CDR3 DNA sequence: TGTGCCAGCTCACCGCGCAGGAGTTCAGATACGCGGTATTTT. Its protein is CASSPRRSSDTRYF. Full variable domain (remainder filled in from reference TRBV18 and TRBJ2-3): NAGVMQNPRHLVRRRGQEARLRCSPMKGHSHVYWYRQLPEEGLKFMVYLQKENIIDESGMPKERFSAEFPKEGPSILRIQQVVRGDSAAYFCASSPRRSSDTRYFGPGTRLTVL.

This clonotype was recorded at least ten times. The genes are TRBV3-1 and TRBJ1-1; TRBD1 might be the D (5 bases). Germline V gene sequence: CDR1 LGHDT, CDR2 YNNKEL (reference sequence). V lost 4 bases and J lost 1, with 10 bases in between. The CDR3 has 14 amino acids. The CDR3 coding sequence is TGTGCCAGCAGCCGGGGGGGTTGGAACACTGAAGCTTTCTTT. Its translation is CASSRGGWNTEAFF.

In this sample, this clonotype turned up a few times. Germline is not matched at one junction end, which may reflect a read error. The chain uses TRBV20-1 and TRBJ2-1; no clear D gene. There are 10 residues in the CDR3. Germline loops: CDR1 DFQATT, CDR2 SNEGSKA (reference sequence). CDR3 sequence reads: CSASSNEQFF. The CDR3 nucleotides are TGCAGTGCCTCCTCCAATGAGCAGTTCTTC.

This clonotype was seen more than once but under ten times. The V and J genes are TRBV2 and TRBJ2-3; possibly TRBD1 or TRBD2 for D (6 bases each). Trimming took off 2 bases at V and 6 bases at J, with 15 bases between the two ends. Germline V gene lookup returns CDR1 SNHLY and CDR2 FYNNEI. This CDR3 is built from 15 residues. Here the CDR3 reads CASSEKMGGFDTQYF. The CDR3 DNA sequence: TGTGCCAGCAGTGAAAAAATGGGGGGCTTCGATACGCAGTATTTT.

There are many counts of this clonotype. The J gene is TRBJ2-5, the V gene TRBV6-2 or TRBV6-3; perhaps D is TRBD1 or TRBD2 (5 bases each). Germline V lookup: CDR1 MNHEY, CDR2 SVGEGT. The CDR3 has 15 amino acids. Trimming removed 2 bases from V and 5 bases from J, with 15 bases in between. CDR3 residues: CASSYGIPGRETQYF. The CDR3 nucleotides read TGTGCCAGCAGTTACGGCATCCCGGGACGGGAGACCCAGTACTTC.

This clonotype occurred a few times. The rearrangement joins TRBV19 to TRBJ2-7, with TRBD2 matching 8 bases. The V and J ends lost 10 bases and 4 bases, in that order; junction bases with no gene match: 6. The germline CDR1 and CDR2 sequences are LNHDA and SQIVND (reference sequence). This CDR3 comprises 12 residues. CDR3 region: CATMGLGYEQYF. DNA of the CDR3: TGTGCCACCATGGGACTAGGATACGAGCAGTACTTC.

This clonotype came up a few times. The chain is built from TRBV7-9 and TRBJ1-4, with TRBD1 matching over 7 bases. Germline CDR1 is SEHNR and CDR2 is FQNEAQ (reference sequence). Losses at the gene ends were 5 bases for V and 10 bases for J; bases not matched to a gene: 13. This CDR3 comprises 15 residues. CDR3 sequence: CASSALGGTVGKLFF. CDR3 DNA sequence: TGTGCCAGCAGCGCGCTAGGCGGGACAGTTGGAAAACTGTTTTTT.

V and J are TRBV27 and TRBJ2-7; 12 bases fit TRBD2. Looked up from germline, CDR1 is MNHEY and CDR2 is SMNVEV (reference sequence). The CDR3 is made up of 19 amino acids. Trimming at V came to 5 bases and at J to 3 bases, leaving 17 bases not matched to a gene. The CDR3 nucleotides are TGTGCCAGCAGTACCCGGGACAGCAGGACTAGCGGGACGTTCTACGAGCAGTACTTC. Its protein is CASSTRDSRTSGTFYEQYF.

V usage is TRBV30 and J usage is TRBJ2-2; 11 positions match TRBD2. Germline loops: CDR1 GTSNPN, CDR2 SVGIG (reference sequence). This CDR3 contains 18 residues. The J segment lost 3 bases and the V segment lost 3 bases, leaving 12 bases of the junction unmatched. In DNA, the CDR3 is TGTGCCTGGAGCCCCGGGACTAGCGGCCCCGGGCACACCGGGGAGCTGTTTTTT. Translating it yields CAWSPGTSGPGHTGELFF.

This clonotype has a count of ten or more. The chain has TRBV5-1 and TRBJ2-7; possibly TRBD1 or TRBD2 for D (5 bases each). V was clipped by 5 bases and J by 6 bases, with 12 bases between them. This CDR3 spans 12 amino acids. Germline assignment: CDR1 SGHRS and CDR2 YFSETQ. Written as DNA, the CDR3 is TGCGCCAGCAGACCAACGAGGGGCGAGCAGTACTTC. Translated: CASRPTRGEQYF.

This clonotype was recorded many times. The chain carries TRBV28 and TRBJ1-2; D is perhaps TRBD1 (6 bases). Germline V CDR1 and CDR2: MDHEN, SYDVKM. Trimming left V 6 bases short and J 0 bases short, with 17 bases between. The CDR3 loop spans 16 amino acids. CDR3 loop: CASSLGGGVSNYGYTF. The DNA of the CDR3 is TGTGCCAGCAGCCTGGGAGGGGGGGTGTCTAACTATGGCTACACCTTC.

The chain recombines TRBV12-3 or TRBV12-4 with TRBJ2-5; 16 nucleotides agree with TRBD2. This CDR3 contains 17 residues. V was pared by 5 bases and J by 3 bases, with 6 bases of the junction left unmatched. The CDR3 DNA follows: TGTGCCAGCAGTCAAGGGACTAGCGGGAGGGCGGAAGAGACCCAGTACTTC. Encoded protein: CASSQGTSGRAEETQYF.

The CDR3 reads CASSAGTEDYEQYF. For the CDR3, the DNA is TGTGCCAGCAGCGCTGGGACAGAGGACTACGAGCAGTACTTC. The chain links TRBV5-6 to TRBJ2-7; 7 bases match TRBD1. The germline V gene encodes CDR1 SGHDT and CDR2 YYEEEE. V gave up 4 bases and J gave up 3 bases; unmatched junction bases: 7. The CDR3 extends over 14 amino acids.

This clonotype was found a few times. The chain is built from TRBV3-1 and TRBJ2-5, with D possibly being TRBD2 (6 bases). Germline V gives CDR1 LGHDT, CDR2 YNNKEL (reference sequence). This CDR3 spans 15 amino acids. Trimming took off 4 bases at V and 9 bases at J, with 21 bases between the two ends. CDR3: CASSPGTDSGMAQYF. CDR3 coding DNA: TGTGCCAGCAGCCCAGGGACCGATAGCGGTATGGCCCAGTACTTC.

V is TRBV27 and J is TRBJ2-5, with no clear D. This CDR3 is 14 amino acids long. V was pared by 3 bases and J by 7 bases, with 15 bases between. Germline V gene sequence: CDR1 MNHEY, CDR2 SMNVEV (reference sequence). The CDR3 sequence: CASSFIGRTGTQYF. DNA for the CDR3: TGTGCCAGCAGTTTCATAGGCAGGACGGGGACCCAGTACTTC.

This clonotype came up many times. V gene TRBV3-1 combines with J gene TRBJ2-4; 8 positions agree with TRBD2. The CDR3 has 19 amino acids. CDR1 is LGHDT, CDR2 YNNKEL, per germline (reference sequence). Trimming removed 4 bases from V and 3 bases from J; junction bases left unmatched: 17. The CDR3 sequence: CASSPHTPGGRSGKNIQYF. In DNA form, the CDR3 reads TGTGCCAGCAGCCCTCACACTCCGGGGGGGCGTTCAGGCAAAAACATTCAGTACTTC.

As to this clonotype: An end of the junction does not agree with germline; a read error may underlie this. The J gene is TRBJ1-1, the V gene TRBV11-2, with D maybe TRBD1 (5 bases). This CDR3 spans 16 amino acids. Per germline, CDR1 SGHAT and CDR2 FQNNGV. The CDR3 coding sequence is TGTGCCAGCAGCTTAGCCCCGCCAGGGTTTAAATCTGAAGCTCTCTTT. It specifies CASSLAPPGFKSEALF.

This clonotype was seen only a few times. The V gene is TRBV30, the J gene TRBJ2-7, with 8 bases that match TRBD1. Germline CDR1 is GTSNPN and CDR2 is SVGIG (reference sequence). This CDR3 spans 16 amino acids. J lost 2 bases, V lost 3 bases, and 12 bases had no gene match. The DNA of the CDR3 is TGTGCCTGGAGGCGACCCGTGGGGACAGGAGCCTACGAGCAGTACTTC. It codes for CAWRRPVGTGAYEQYF.

The gene calls are TRBV12-3 or TRBV12-4 and TRBJ2-1; 7 nucleotides line up with TRBD2. CDR3 size: 14 residues. V gave up 5 bases and J gave up 13 bases; unmatched junction bases: 14. CDR3 nucleotides: TGTGCCAGCAGTCCCCCGGCGGGAGCAGGCCCACAGTTCTTC. It codes for CASSPPAGAGPQFF.

In its sample, this clonotype was seen many times. This chain connects TRBV6-1 to TRBJ2-7; TRBD1 matches 10 bases. The CDR3 sequence is 18 residues long. Unmatched junction bases numbered 18, after V lost 5 bases and J lost 5 bases. Germline V CDR1 and CDR2: MNHNS, SASEGT. CDR3 in amino acids: CASSPLLHAGTGDHEQYF. The CDR3 DNA reads as TGTGCCAGCAGTCCCCTTTTACATGCCGGGACAGGGGACCACGAGCAGTACTTC.

The rearrangement links TRBV19 to TRBJ2-7, with 11 bases identical to TRBD2. The germline gives CDR1 LNHDA, CDR2 SQIVND (reference sequence). The CDR3 is 15 amino acids. With 6 bases clipped from V and 2 bases from J, the junction kept 6 bases outside the gene matches. The CDR3 DNA is TGTGCCAGTAGGTCGACTAGCGGGACCACCTACGAGCAGTACTTC. Its protein product is CASRSTSGTTYEQYF.

This clonotype was observed a few times. The V call is TRBV24-1, the J call TRBJ1-2; 8 bases align to TRBD1. CDR3 length: 16 residues. V was clipped by 3 bases and J by 3 bases; unmatched bases: 8. Germline CDR1 is KGHDR and CDR2 is SFDVKD. The CDR3 here is CATSDLLGTGHYGYTF. For the CDR3, the DNA is TGTGCCACCAGTGATCTACTCGGGACAGGTCACTATGGCTACACCTTC.

The rearrangement joins TRBV28 to TRBJ2-1; 10 nucleotides line up with TRBD2. This CDR3 comprises 15 residues. V shed 5 bases, J shed 4 bases, and the junction held 5 bases outside the gene matches. Germline V lookup: CDR1 MDHEN, CDR2 SYDVKM. DNA for the CDR3: TGTGCCAGCAGTACAACTAGCGGGAAATACAATGAGCAGTTCTTC. It yields the protein CASSTTSGKYNEQFF.

This clonotype was detected a few times. The rearrangement joins TRBV28 to TRBJ1-6, with D possibly TRBD1 on 6 matching bases. This CDR3 has 14 amino acids. Trimming took 4 bases from V and 8 from J, leaving 12 bases between them. CDR1 MDHEN and CDR2 SYDVKM come from the germline V gene. CDR3 region: CASSSNRVHSPLHF. Written as DNA, the CDR3 is TGTGCCAGCAGTTCCAACAGGGTTCATTCACCCCTCCACTTT.

This clonotype was picked up many times. The V gene is TRBV2, the J gene TRBJ1-1; D not certain. V lost 5 bases and J lost 6, with 7 bases in between. Germline CDR1 SNHLY, CDR2 FYNNEI. The CDR3 consists of 11 residues. The CDR3 protein is CASSLTPEAFF. The CDR3, as DNA: TGTGCCAGCAGTCTGACACCTGAAGCTTTCTTT. The full variable domain, completed using reference TRBV2 and TRBJ1-1, is EPEVTQTPSHQVTQMGQEVILRCVPISNHLYFYWYRQILGQKVEFLVSFYNNEISEKSEIFDDQFSVERPDGSNFTLKIRSTKLEDSAMYFCASSLTPEAFFGQGTRLTVV.